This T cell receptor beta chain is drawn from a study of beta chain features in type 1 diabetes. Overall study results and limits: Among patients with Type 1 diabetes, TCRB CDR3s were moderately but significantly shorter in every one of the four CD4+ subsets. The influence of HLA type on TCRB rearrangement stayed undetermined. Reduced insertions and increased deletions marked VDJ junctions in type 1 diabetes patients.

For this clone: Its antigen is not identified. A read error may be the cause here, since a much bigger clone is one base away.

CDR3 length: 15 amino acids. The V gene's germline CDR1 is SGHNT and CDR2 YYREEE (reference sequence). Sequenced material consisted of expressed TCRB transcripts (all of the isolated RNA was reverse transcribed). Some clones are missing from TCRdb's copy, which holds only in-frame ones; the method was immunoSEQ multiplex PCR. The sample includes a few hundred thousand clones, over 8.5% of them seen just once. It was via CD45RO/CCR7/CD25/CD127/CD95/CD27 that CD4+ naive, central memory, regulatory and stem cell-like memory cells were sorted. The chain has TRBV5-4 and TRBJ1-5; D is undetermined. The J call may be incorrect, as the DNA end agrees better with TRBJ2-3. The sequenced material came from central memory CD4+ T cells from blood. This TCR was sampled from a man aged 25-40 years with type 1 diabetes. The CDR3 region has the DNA TGTGCCAGCAGCTTGGGATCGTTTAGCAATCAGCCCCAGTATTTT. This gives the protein CASSLGSFSNQPQYF.